The 12 T cell receptor beta chains listed next were all sequenced from one sample in a study of blood T cell repertoires in COVID-19. Here immunoSEQ multiplex PCR was the method, and the copy in TCRdb shows in-frame clones only, minus some. The sample records roughly 210,000 clones, about 85% being singletons. Sequenced sample: peripheral blood. The receptors here all came from a man between 65 and 85 years old with acute or convalescent COVID-19.

The chain joins TRBV19 to TRBJ1-1, with D possibly being TRBD1 (5 bases). V was shortened by 1 base and J by 4 bases, with 13 bases between the two germline ends. Looked up from germline, CDR1 is LNHDA and CDR2 is SQIVND (reference sequence). The CDR3 loop spans 15 amino acids. The CDR3: CASSIANRRGTEAFF. Written as DNA, the CDR3 is TGTGCCAGTAGTATAGCGAACAGGAGGGGCACTGAAGCTTTCTTT.

The V call is TRBV19, the J call TRBJ1-2; 8 bases align to TRBD1. The V segment lost 6 bases and the J segment 2 bases; nucleotides outside the gene matches: 8. CDR1 and CDR2 from the germline V gene are LNHDA and SQIVND (reference sequence). CDR3 length: 15 amino acids. The CDR3 spells CASSYDRGSNYGYTF. CDR3 in DNA: TGTGCCAGTAGCTATGACAGGGGTTCGAACTATGGCTACACCTTC.

The CDR3 spells CASSSYQGGVYGYTF. The CDR3 DNA reads as TGTGCCAGCAGTTCATACCAGGGGGGCGTCTATGGCTACACCTTC. The rearrangement uses TRBV28 and TRBJ1-2; TRBD1 matches at 7 bases. CDR1 and CDR2 (germline): MDHEN, SYDVKM. Trimming at V came to 4 bases and at J to 4 bases, leaving 9 bases not matched to a gene. The CDR3 consists of 15 residues.

This sequence joins TRBV4-2 and TRBJ2-1; 11 nucleotides agree with TRBD2. This CDR3 spans 16 amino acids. V was clipped by 4 bases and J by 5 bases; unmatched bases: 7. Germline CDR1 LGHNA, CDR2 YNFKEQ. The CDR3 DNA reads TGTGCCAGCAGCCTGGGCTCTAGCGGGAGGAACAATGAGCAGTTCTTC. This encodes CASSLGSSGRNNEQFF.

The J gene is TRBJ2-7, the V gene TRBV6-6; D may be TRBD1 (6 bases). The V end lost 5 bases, the J end lost 2 bases, and 13 bases lay between the germline ends. The CDR3 loop spans 14 amino acids. In germline, CDR1 is MNHNY, CDR2 SVGAGI (reference sequence). CDR3 bases: TGTGCCAGCAGTCGTGGACAGTCCACCTACGAGCAGTACTTC. It is translated as CASSRGQSTYEQYF.

V gene TRBV18 combines with J gene TRBJ2-5; possibly TRBD1 for D (5 bases). The germline gives CDR1 KGHSH, CDR2 LQKENI. CDR3 length: 13 residues. V was trimmed by 2 bases and J by 3 bases, leaving 7 bases between them. CDR3 in DNA: TGTGCCAGCTCACCAAAGGGGAAAGAGACCCAGTACTTC. It codes for CASSPKGKETQYF.

The chain carries TRBV27 and TRBJ2-7; 8 nucleotides match TRBD1. The CDR3 is made up of 15 amino acids. The germline V gene encodes CDR1 MNHEY and CDR2 SMNVEV (reference sequence). The trim removed 9 bases at V and 1 base at J, leaving 11 bases unmatched. This CDR3 reads CASSPAGGESYEQYF. The CDR3 DNA follows: TGTGCCAGTTCCCCGGCAGGGGGCGAATCCTACGAGCAGTACTTC.

The sample holds a few counts of this clone. The CDR3 sequence: CAWNIGNDNEQFF. The CDR3 nucleotides read TGTGCCTGGAATATCGGTAATGACAATGAGCAGTTCTTC. The chain has TRBV30 and TRBJ2-1; D remains unclear. CDR3 length: 13 residues. Germline V gene lookup returns CDR1 GTSNPN and CDR2 SVGIG (reference sequence). The ends were cut back, 4 bases at V and 5 bases at J, with 12 bases in the middle.

The V call is TRBV19, the J call TRBJ1-2; D is uncertain. Deletions cut 0 bases from V and 4 bases from J, with 15 bases between. The CDR3 loop spans 16 amino acids. CDR1 is LNHDA and CDR2 is SQIVND in the germline V gene (reference sequence). This chain's CDR3 is CASSIDLYPGGYGYTF. The CDR3 DNA reads TGTGCCAGTAGTATAGATCTATATCCAGGAGGCTATGGCTACACCTTC.

The V gene is TRBV10-2, the J gene TRBJ1-3; weak D call: TRBD1 (6 bases). This CDR3 spans 14 amino acids. Germline assignment: CDR1 WSHSY and CDR2 SAAADI. Trimming removed 5 bases at V and 3 bases at J, with 11 bases between. CDR3 region: CASSRTGSGNTIYF. CDR3 bases: TGCGCCAGCAGTCGTACAGGGAGTGGAAACACCATATATTTT.

The chain recombines TRBV27 with TRBJ2-7; 8 bases match TRBD2. This CDR3 is 15 amino acids long. Germline V gene lookup returns CDR1 MNHEY and CDR2 SMNVEV (reference sequence). V dropped 2 bases and J dropped 3; count of bases not matched to a gene: 6. The CDR3 region is CASSLVAGQIYEQYF. The CDR3 DNA is TGTGCCAGCAGTTTAGTAGCGGGACAAATCTACGAGCAGTACTTC.

Written as DNA, the CDR3 is TGTGCCAGCAGCCAGAGATACGGGACAGGGGACGCTGAAGCTTTCTTT. Encoded protein: CASSQRYGTGDAEAFF. V is TRBV4-2 and J is TRBJ1-1; 10 bases match TRBD1. This CDR3 region has 16 residues. Germline V gene sequence: CDR1 LGHNA, CDR2 YNFKEQ. J was trimmed by 6 bases and V by 3 bases; bases with no gene match: 10.